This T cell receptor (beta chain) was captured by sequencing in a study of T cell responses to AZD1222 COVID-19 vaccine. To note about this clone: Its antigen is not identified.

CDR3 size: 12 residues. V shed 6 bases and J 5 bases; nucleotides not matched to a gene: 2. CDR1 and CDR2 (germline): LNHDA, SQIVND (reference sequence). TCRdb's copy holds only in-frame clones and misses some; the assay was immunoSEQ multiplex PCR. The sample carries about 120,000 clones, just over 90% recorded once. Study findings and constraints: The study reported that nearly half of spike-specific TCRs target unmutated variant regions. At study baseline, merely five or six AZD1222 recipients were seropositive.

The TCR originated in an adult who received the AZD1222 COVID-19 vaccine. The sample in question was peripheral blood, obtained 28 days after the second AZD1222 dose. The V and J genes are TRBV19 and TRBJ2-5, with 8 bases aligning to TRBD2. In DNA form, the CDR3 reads TGTGCCAGTAGGGAGCGGGGGGAGACCCAGTACTTC. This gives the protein CASRERGETQYF.